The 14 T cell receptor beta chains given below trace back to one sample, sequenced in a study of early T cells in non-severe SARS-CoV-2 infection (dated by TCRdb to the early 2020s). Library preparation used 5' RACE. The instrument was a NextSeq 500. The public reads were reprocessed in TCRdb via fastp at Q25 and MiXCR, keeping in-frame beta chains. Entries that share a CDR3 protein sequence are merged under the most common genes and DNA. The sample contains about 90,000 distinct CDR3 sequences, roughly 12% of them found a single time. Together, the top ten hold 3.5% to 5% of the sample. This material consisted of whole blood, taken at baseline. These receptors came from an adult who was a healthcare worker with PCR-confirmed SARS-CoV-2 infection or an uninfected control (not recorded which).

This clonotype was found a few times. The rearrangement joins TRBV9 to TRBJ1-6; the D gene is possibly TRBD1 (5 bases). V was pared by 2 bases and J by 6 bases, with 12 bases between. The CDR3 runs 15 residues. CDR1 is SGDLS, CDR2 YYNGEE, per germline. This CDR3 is CASSVQGLVNSPLHF. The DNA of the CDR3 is TGTGCCAGCAGCGTGCAGGGTCTGGTTAATTCACCCCTCCACTTT. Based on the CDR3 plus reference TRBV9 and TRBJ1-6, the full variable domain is DSGVTQTPKHLITATGQRVTLRCSPRSGDLSVYWYQQSLDQGLQFLIQYYNGEERAKGNILERFSAQQFPDLHSELNLSSLELGDSALYFCASSVQGLVNSPLHFGNGTRLTVT.

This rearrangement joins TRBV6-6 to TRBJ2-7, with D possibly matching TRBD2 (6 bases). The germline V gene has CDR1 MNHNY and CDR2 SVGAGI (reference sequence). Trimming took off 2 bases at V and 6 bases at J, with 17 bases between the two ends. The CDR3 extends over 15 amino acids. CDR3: CASSYIGGSGSEQYF. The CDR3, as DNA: TGTGCCAGCAGTTACATTGGGGGGTCAGGGAGCGAGCAGTACTTC.

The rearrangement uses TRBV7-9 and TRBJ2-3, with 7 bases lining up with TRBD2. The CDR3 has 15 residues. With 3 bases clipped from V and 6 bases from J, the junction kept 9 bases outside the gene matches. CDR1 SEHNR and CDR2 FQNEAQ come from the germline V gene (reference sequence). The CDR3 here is CASSLGAGLADTQYF. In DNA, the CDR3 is TGTGCCAGCAGCTTGGGAGCGGGACTGGCCGATACGCAGTATTTT.

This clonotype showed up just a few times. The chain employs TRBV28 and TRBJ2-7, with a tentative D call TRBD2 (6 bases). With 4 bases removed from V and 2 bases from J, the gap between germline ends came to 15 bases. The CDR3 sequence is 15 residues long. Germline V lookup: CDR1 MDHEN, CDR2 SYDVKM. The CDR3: CASSSPRRGTYEQYF. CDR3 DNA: TGTGCCAGCAGTTCCCCGAGGAGGGGTACCTACGAGCAGTACTTC.

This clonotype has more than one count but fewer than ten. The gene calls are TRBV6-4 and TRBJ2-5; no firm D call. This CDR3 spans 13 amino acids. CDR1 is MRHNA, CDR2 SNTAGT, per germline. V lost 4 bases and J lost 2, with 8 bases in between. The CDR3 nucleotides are TGTGCCAGCAGTGCCCAGCCTCAAGAGACCCAGTACTTC. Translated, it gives CASSAQPQETQYF.

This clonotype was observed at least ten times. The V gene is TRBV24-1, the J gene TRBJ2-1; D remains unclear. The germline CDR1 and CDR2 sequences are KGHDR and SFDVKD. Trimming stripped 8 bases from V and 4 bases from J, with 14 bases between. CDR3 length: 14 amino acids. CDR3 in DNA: TGTGCCACCATGGACGCAGCCCAGTACAATGAGCAGTTCTTC. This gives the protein CATMDAAQYNEQFF.

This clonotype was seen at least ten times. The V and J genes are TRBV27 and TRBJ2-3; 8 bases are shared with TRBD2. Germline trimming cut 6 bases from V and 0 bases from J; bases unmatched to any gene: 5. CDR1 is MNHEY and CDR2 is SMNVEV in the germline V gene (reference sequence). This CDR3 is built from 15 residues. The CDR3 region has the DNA TGTGCCAGCAGCCAGCGGGGGTCTAGCACAGATACGCAGTATTTT. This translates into CASSQRGSSTDTQYF.

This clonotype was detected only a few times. CDR3 amino acids: CASSLIGTDPLGQYF. Here the CDR3 DNA reads TGTGCCAGCAGTTTGATCGGGACAGACCCCCTCGGGCAGTACTTC. This rearrangement joins TRBV27 to TRBJ2-7, with 7 positions matching TRBD1. Germline V gives CDR1 MNHEY, CDR2 SMNVEV (reference sequence). The CDR3 sequence is 15 residues long. With 3 bases clipped from V and 9 bases from J, the junction kept 14 bases outside the gene matches.

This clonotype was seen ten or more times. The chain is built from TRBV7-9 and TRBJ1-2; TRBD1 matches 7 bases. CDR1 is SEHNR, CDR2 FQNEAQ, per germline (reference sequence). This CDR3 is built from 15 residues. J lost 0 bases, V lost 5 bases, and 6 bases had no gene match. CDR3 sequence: CASSPRDSANYGYTF. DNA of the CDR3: TGTGCCAGCAGCCCCCGGGACAGTGCTAACTATGGCTACACCTTC.

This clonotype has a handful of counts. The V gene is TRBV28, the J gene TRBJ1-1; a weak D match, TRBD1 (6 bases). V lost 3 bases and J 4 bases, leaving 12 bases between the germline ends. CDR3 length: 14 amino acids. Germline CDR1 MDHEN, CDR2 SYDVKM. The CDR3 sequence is CASSLQGLGTEAFF. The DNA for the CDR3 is TGTGCCAGCAGTTTGCAGGGGCTAGGCACTGAAGCTTTCTTT.

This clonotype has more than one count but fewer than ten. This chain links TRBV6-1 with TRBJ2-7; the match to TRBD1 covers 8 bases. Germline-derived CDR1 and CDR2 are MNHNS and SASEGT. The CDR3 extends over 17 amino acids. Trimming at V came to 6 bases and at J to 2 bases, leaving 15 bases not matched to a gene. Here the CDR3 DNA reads TGTGCCAGCAGGACAGGGGTCGGACGGATGGGTACCTACGAGCAGTACTTC. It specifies CASRTGVGRMGTYEQYF.

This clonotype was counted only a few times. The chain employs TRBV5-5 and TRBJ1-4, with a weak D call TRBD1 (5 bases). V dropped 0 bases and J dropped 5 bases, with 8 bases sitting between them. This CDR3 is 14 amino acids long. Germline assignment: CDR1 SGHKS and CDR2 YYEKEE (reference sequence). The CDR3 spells CASSLGDSNEKLFF. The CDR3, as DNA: TGTGCCAGCAGCTTGGGGGACTCAAATGAAAAACTGTTTTTT.

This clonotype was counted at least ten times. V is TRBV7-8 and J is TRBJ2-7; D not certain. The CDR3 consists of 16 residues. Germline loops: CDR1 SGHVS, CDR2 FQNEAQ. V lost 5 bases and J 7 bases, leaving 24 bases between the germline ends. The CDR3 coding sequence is TGTGCCAGCAGCCCCCGAGGAGCTGTCCGTCTTGGGGAGCAGTACTTC. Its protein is CASSPRGAVRLGEQYF.

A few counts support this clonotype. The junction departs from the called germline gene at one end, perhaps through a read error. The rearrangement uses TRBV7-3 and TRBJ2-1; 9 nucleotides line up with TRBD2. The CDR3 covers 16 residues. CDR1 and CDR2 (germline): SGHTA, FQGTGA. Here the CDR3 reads CASSFLAGPPPPHLPF. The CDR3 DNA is TGTGCCAGCAGCTTTCTAGCGGGACCCCCGCCACCTCATTTACCCTTC.